This T cell receptor (beta chain) was recovered during a study of T cell repertoires in aging, cancer and after chemotherapy. The template was genomic DNA from peripheral blood, not RNA. Trimming took 4 bases from V and 5 from J, leaving 12 bases between them. Germline CDR1 SEHNR, CDR2 FQNEAQ (reference sequence). The CDR3 is made up of 14 amino acids. Multiplex touch-down PCR with TRB-A/B primers amplified rearranged V-D-J TRB sequences. TCRdb recomputed calls from the multiplex PCR reads with MiXCR, one row per CDR3 protein. The sample yields nearly 2,500 distinct CDR3 sequences, roughly 30% seen once.

V is TRBV7-9 and J is TRBJ2-1; unclear D gene. Sequenced sample: blood. The TCR was taken from a human donor in good health. The CDR3 here is CASSSSRPHNEQFF. The CDR3 DNA sequence: TGTGCCAGCAGCTCTAGTCGCCCTCACAATGAGCAGTTCTTC.